The T cell receptor beta chain described here comes from a study of cytomegalovirus exposure and HLA in healthy donors. Notes on the study in general: For cytomegalovirus status, the classifier reportedly gave diagnoses with high specificity and sensitivity.

As concerns this clone: What it binds is not known.

13 Jbeta primers and 60 Vbeta primers were used for the PCR. TCRdb's table, derived via immunoSEQ multiplex PCR, lists solely in-frame clones and lacks some. The sample holds 120,000 or so clones, 80% seen once. V shed 6 bases, J shed 0 bases, and the junction held 11 bases outside the gene matches. CDR1 and CDR2 from the germline V gene are KGHSH and LQKENI. This CDR3 contains 17 residues. The receptor's source is a man under 40 in good health and CMV-seropositive. The chain has TRBV18 and TRBJ1-3; TRBD1 aligns across 7 bases. What was sequenced was PBMCs. In DNA, the CDR3 is TGTGCCAGCTCGCCAAACAGGGGTCACCCCTCTGGAAACACCATATATTTT. This translates into CASSPNRGHPSGNTIYF.